This section outlines one TCR beta chain sequence together with its context. The antigen is undetermined. The germline gives CDR1 MNHEY, CDR2 SMNVEV (reference sequence). V gave up 6 bases and J gave up 7 bases; unmatched junction bases: 10. The CDR3 loop spans 14 amino acids. The entry originates in a study of blood T cells in healthy people across ages. Broader study findings: Donor CMV infection status was unknown, possibly confounding age-related changes in expanded clonotypes.

A second PCR, run for about 6 to 12 cycles, used a sample-barcoded 5' primer plus a J-beta primer mix. Each cDNA molecule, via a template-switch adaptor with 12 random nucleotides, was tagged. Each CDR3 protein gets one entry after TCRdb re-called the 5' RACE reads with MiXCR. In the table there are about 750,000 distinct CDR3 sequences, 40% to 65% of which are singletons. The sequenced material came from blood. This sequence originates from an elderly man in good health. The chain uses TRBV27 and TRBJ2-7; 9 bases are shared with TRBD1. For the CDR3, the DNA is TGTGCCAGCAGCGCGGGACAGGGATACAATGAGCAGTACTTC. It codes for CASSAGQGYNEQYF.